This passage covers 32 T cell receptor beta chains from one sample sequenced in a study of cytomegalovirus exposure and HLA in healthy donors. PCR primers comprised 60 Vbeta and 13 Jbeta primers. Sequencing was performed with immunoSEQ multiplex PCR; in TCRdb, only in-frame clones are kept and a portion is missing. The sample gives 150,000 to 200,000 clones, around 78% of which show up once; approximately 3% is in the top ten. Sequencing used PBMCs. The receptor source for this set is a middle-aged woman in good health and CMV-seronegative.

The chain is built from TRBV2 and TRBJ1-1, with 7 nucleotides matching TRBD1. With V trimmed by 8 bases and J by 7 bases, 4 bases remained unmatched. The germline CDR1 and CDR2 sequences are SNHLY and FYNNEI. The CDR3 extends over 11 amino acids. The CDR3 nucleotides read TGTGCCAGCCTCGGGACAGTTGAAGCTTTCTTT. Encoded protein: CASLGTVEAFF. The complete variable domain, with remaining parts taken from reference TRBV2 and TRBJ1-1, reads EPEVTQTPSHQVTQMGQEVILRCVPISNHLYFYWYRQILGQKVEFLVSFYNNEISEKSEIFDDQFSVERPDGSNFTLKIRSTKLEDSAMYFCASLGTVEAFFGQGTRLTVV.

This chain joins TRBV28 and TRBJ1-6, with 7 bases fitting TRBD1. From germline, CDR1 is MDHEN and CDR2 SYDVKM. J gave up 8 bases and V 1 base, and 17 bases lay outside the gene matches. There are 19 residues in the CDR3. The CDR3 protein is CASSLLGGVERGIYSPLHF. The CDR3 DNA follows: TGTGCCAGCAGTTTATTAGGGGGCGTAGAGCGAGGGATTTATTCACCCCTCCACTTT.

This CDR3 reads CASSGPDRALLNTEAFF. CDR3 DNA sequence: TGTGCCAGCAGCGGCCCGGACAGGGCCCTCCTAAACACTGAAGCTTTCTTT. This chain joins TRBV9 and TRBJ1-1, with 8 bases fitting TRBD1. CDR3 length equals 17 residues. V lost 3 bases to trimming and J lost 2 bases; unmatched junction nucleotides: 12. Germline V gives CDR1 SGDLS, CDR2 YYNGEE.

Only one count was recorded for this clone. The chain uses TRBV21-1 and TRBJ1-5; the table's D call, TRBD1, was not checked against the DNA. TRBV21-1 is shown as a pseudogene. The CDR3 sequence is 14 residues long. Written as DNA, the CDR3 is TGTGCCAGCACTCGGAGGCAGGGGGATCAGCCCCAGCATTTT. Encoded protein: CASTRRQGDQPQHF.

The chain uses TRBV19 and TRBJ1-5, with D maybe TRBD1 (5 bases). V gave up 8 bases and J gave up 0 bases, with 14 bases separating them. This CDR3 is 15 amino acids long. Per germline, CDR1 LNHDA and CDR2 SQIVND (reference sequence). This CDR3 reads CASEPEGHSNQPQHF. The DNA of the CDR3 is TGTGCCAGTGAACCGGAGGGGCATAGCAATCAGCCCCAGCATTTT.

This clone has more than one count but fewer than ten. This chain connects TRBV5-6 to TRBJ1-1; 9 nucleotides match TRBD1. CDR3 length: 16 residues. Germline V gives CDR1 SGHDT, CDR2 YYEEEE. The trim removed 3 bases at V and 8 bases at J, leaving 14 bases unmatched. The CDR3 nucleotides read TGTGCCAGCAGCTCGTACCGCTTAACAGGGGGCCGAGAAGCTTTCTTT. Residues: CASSSYRLTGGREAFF.

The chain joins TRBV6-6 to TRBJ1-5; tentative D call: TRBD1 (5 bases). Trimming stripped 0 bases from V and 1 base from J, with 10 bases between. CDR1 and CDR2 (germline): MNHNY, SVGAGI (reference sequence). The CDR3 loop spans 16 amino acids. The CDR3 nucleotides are TGTGCCAGCAGTTACTCGATGGCAGGGAGCAATCAGCCCCAGCATTTT. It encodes CASSYSMAGSNQPQHF.

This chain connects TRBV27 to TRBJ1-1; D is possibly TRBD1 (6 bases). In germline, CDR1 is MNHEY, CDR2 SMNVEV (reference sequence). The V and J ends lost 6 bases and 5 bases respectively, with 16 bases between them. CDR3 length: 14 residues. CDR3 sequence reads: CASRPGGLGTEAFF. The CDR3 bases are TGTGCCAGCAGACCGGGGGGGCTGGGGACTGAAGCTTTCTTT.

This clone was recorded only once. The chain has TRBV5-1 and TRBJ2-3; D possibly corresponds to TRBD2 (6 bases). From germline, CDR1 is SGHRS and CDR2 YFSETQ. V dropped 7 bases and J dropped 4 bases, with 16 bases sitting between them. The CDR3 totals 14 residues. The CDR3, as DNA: TGCGCCAGCCTCCCTTCCCCGGGGGCAGATACGCAGTATTTT. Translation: CASLPSPGADTQYF.

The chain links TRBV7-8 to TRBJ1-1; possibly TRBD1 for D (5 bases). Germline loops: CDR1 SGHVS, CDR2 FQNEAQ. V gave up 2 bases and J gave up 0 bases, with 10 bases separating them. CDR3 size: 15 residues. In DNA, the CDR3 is TGTGCCAGCAGCTTAACAGACAGCATGAACACTGAAGCTTTCTTT. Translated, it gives CASSLTDSMNTEAFF.

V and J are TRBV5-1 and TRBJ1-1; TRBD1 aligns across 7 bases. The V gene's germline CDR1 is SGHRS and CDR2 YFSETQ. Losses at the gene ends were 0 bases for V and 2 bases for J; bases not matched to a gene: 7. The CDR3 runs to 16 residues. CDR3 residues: CASSLEAGGTNTEAFF. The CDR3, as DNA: TGCGCCAGCAGCTTGGAGGCAGGGGGTACTAACACTGAAGCTTTCTTT.

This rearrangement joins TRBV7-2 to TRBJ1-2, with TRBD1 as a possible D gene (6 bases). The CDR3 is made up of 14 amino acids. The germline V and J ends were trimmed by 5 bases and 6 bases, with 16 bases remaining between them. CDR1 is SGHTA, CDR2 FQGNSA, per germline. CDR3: CASSPLTHRDGYTF. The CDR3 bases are TGTGCCAGCAGCCCACTGACTCACAGGGATGGCTACACCTTC.

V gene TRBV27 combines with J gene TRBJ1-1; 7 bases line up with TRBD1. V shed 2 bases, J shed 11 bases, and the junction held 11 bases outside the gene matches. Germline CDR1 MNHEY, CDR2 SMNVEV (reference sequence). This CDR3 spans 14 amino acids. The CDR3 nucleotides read TGTGCCAGCAGTTTAGGCCTAAGGGACAGTAGGGCTTTCTTT. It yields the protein CASSLGLRDSRAFF.

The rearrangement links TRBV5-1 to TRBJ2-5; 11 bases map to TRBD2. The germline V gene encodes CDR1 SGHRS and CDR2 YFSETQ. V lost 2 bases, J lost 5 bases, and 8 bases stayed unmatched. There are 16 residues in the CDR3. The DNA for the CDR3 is TGCGCCAGCAGCTTTTTAGCGGGGGGGCCGAAGGAGACCCAGTACTTC. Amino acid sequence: CASSFLAGGPKETQYF.

CDR3 nucleotide sequence: TGTGCCAGCTCACCATCCGGGACAAGGGGCCGGGGCTACACCTTC. Residues: CASSPSGTRGRGYTF. J is TRBJ1-2 and V is TRBV18, with D perhaps matching TRBD1 (6 bases). CDR1 and CDR2 from the germline V gene are KGHSH and LQKENI. Trimming left V 2 bases short and J 8 bases short, with 18 bases between. This CDR3 is built from 15 residues.

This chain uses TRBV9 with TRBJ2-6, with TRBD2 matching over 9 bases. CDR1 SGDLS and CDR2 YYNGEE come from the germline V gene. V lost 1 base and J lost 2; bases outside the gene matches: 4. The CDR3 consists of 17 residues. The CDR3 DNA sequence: TGTGCCAGCAGCGTAAGGCGGGGGGGCGCTGGGGCCAACGTCCTGACTTTC. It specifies CASSVRRGGAGANVLTF.

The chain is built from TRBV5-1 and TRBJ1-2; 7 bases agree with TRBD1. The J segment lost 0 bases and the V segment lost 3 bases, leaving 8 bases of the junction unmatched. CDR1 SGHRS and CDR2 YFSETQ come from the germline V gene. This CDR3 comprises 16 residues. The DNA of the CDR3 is TGCGCCAGCAGCTCGGATGGGACAGAAGCTAACTATGGCTACACCTTC. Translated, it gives CASSSDGTEANYGYTF.

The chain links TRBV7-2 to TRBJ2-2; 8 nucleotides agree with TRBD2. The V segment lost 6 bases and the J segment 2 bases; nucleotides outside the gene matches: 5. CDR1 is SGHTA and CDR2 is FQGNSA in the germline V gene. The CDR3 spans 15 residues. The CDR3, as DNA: TGTGCCAGCAGGCCGGGGGGGCCTAACACCGGGGAGCTGTTTTTT. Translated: CASRPGGPNTGELFF.

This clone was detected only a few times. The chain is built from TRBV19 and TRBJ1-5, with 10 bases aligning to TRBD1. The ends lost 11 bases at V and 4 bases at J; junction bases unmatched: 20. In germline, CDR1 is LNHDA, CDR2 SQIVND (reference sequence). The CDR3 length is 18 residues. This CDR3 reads CAGGQGSPRRGANQPQHF. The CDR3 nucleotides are TGTGCCGGGGGACAGGGGTCGCCCCGACGAGGAGCAAATCAGCCCCAGCATTTT.

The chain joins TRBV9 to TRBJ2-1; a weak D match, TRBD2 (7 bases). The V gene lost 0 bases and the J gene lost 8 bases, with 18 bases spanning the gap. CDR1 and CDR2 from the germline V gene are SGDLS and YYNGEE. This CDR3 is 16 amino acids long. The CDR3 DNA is TGTGCCAGCAGCGTAGTTGAGGGGGGGCCAGGCGATGAGCAGTTCTTC. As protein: CASSVVEGGPGDEQFF.

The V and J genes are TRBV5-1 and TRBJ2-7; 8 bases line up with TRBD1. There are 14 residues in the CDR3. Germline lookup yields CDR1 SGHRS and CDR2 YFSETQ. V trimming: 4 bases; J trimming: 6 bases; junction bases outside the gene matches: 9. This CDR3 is CASSPRQGNGEQYF. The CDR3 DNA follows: TGCGCCAGCAGCCCAAGACAGGGGAATGGCGAGCAGTACTTC.

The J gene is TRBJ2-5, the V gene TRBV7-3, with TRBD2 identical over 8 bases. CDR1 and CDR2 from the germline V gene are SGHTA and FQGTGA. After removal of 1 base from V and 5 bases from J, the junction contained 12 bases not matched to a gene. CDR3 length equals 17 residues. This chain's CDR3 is CASSLNPPAGEMETQYF. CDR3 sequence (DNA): TGTGCCAGCAGCTTAAACCCCCCAGCGGGGGAGATGGAGACCCAGTACTTC.

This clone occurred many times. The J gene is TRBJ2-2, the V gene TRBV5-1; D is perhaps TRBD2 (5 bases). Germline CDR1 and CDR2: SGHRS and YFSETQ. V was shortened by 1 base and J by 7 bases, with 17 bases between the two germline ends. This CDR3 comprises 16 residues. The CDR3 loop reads CASSLLTSGEGGELFF. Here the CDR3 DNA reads TGCGCCAGCAGCTTGCTAACATCCGGGGAAGGCGGGGAGCTGTTTTTT.

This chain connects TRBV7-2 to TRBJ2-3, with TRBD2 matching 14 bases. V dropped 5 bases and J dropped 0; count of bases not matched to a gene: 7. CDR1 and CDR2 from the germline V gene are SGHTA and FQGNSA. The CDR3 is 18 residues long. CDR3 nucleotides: TGTGCCAGCAGCCCCAGACTAGCGGGGGGGCTTAGCACAGATACGCAGTATTTT. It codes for CASSPRLAGGLSTDTQYF.

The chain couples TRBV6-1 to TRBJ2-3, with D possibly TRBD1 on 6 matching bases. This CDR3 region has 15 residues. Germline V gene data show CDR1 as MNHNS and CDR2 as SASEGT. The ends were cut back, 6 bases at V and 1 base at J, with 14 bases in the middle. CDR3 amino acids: CASSSQQGRTDTQYF. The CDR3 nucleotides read TGTGCCAGCAGCTCACAACAGGGCCGCACAGATACGCAGTATTTT.

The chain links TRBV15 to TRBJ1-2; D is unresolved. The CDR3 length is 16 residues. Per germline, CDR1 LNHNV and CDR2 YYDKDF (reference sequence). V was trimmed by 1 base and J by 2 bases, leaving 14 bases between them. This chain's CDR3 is CATSRARREVNYGYTF. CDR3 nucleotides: TGTGCCACCAGCAGAGCTCGAAGAGAGGTAAACTATGGCTACACCTTC.

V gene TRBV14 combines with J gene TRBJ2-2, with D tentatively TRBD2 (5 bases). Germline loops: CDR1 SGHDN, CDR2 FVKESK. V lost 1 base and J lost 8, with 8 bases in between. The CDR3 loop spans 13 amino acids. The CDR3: CASSQAEGGELFF. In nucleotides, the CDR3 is TGTGCCAGCAGCCAAGCCGAGGGAGGGGAGCTGTTTTTT.

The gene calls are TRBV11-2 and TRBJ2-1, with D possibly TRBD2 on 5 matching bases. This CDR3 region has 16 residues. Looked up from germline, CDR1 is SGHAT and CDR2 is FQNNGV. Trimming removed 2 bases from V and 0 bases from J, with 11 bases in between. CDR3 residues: CASSLIRGNSYNEQFF. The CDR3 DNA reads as TGTGCCAGCAGCTTAATTCGGGGAAACTCCTACAATGAGCAGTTCTTC.

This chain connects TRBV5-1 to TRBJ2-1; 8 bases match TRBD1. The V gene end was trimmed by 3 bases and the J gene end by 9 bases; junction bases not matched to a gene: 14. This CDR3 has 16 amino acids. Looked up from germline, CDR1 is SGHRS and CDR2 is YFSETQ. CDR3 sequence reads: CASSYRTGQVWGEQFF. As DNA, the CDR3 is TGCGCCAGCAGCTACCGGACAGGGCAGGTCTGGGGTGAGCAGTTCTTC.

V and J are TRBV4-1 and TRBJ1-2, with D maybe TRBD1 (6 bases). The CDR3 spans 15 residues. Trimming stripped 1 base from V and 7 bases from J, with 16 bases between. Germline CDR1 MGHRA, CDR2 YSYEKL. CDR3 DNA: TGCGCCAGCAGCCAAGTTCCTGCGCGGACAGTTGGCTACACCTTC. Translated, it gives CASSQVPARTVGYTF.

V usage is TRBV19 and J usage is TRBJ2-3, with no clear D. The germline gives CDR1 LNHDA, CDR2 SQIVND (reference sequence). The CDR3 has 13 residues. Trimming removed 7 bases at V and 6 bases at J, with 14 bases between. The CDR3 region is CASKPYAGDTQYF. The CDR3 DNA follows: TGTGCCAGTAAGCCCTACGCCGGGGATACGCAGTATTTT.

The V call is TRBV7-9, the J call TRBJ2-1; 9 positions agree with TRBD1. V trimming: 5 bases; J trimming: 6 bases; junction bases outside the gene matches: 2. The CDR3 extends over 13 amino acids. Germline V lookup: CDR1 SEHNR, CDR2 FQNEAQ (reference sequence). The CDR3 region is CASSATGGNEQFF. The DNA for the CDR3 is TGTGCCAGCAGCGCGACAGGGGGCAATGAGCAGTTCTTC. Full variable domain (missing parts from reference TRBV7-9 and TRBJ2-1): DTGVSQNPRHKITKRGQNVTFRCDPISEHNRLYWYRQTLGQGPEFLTYFQNEAQLEKSRLLSDRFSAERPKGSFSTLEIQRTEQGDSAMYLCASSATGGNEQFFGPGTRLTVL.